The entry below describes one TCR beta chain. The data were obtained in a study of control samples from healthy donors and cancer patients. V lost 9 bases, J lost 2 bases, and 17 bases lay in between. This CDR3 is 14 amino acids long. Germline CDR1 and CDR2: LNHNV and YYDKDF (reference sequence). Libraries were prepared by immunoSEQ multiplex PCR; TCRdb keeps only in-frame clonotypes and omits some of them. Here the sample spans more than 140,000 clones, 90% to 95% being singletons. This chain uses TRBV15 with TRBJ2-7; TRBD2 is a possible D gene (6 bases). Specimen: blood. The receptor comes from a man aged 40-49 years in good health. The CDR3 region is CATSRTGDPYEQYF. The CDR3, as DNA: TGTGCCACGTCGAGGACGGGAGATCCCTACGAGCAGTACTTC.